A single sample gave rise to the 4 T cell receptor beta chains below, sequenced in a study of blood T cell repertoires in COVID-19. This table comes from immunoSEQ multiplex PCR, and its TCRdb copy is limited to in-frame clones, with some not included. The table shows approximately 120,000 clones, with almost 85% occurring only once. The source material was peripheral blood. All receptors come from a human donor in a cohort sampled during active COVID-19.

This chain joins TRBV19 and TRBJ1-2, with 9 bases lining up with TRBD1. Germline CDR1 is LNHDA and CDR2 is SQIVND (reference sequence). Trimming at V came to 5 bases and at J to 7 bases, leaving 5 bases not matched to a gene. CDR3 size: 13 residues. CDR3 loop: CASSPGTGSGYTF. Written as DNA, the CDR3 is TGTGCCAGTAGTCCTGGGACAGGGAGTGGCTACACCTTC.

The chain combines TRBV2 with TRBJ2-1, with TRBD2 matching 10 bases. Germline V gene sequence: CDR1 SNHLY, CDR2 FYNNEI. The ends lost 1 base at V and 9 bases at J; junction bases unmatched: 6. CDR3 length: 15 amino acids. CDR3 sequence: CASSEVSGGAGEQFF. The CDR3 nucleotides are TGTGCCAGCAGTGAAGTGAGCGGGGGGGCCGGTGAGCAGTTCTTC.

The chain carries TRBV7-9 and TRBJ1-2; 8 bases align to TRBD1. Germline CDR1 SEHNR, CDR2 FQNEAQ (reference sequence). Unmatched junction bases numbered 7, after V lost 5 bases and J lost 2 bases. The CDR3 has 15 amino acids. CDR3 sequence reads: CASSPQGARNYGYTF. CDR3 DNA sequence: TGTGCCAGCAGCCCGCAGGGGGCGAGAAACTATGGCTACACCTTC. Full variable domain (rest looked up from reference TRBV7-9 and TRBJ1-2): DTGVSQNPRHKITKRGQNVTFRCDPISEHNRLYWYRQTLGQGPEFLTYFQNEAQLEKSRLLSDRFSAERPKGSFSTLEIQRTEQGDSAMYLCASSPQGARNYGYTFGSGTRLTVV.

V is TRBV7-9 and J is TRBJ2-5; possibly TRBD1 for D (7 bases). From germline, CDR1 is SEHNR and CDR2 FQNEAQ (reference sequence). Trimming removed 3 bases from V and 5 bases from J, with 16 bases in between. The CDR3 runs 15 residues. This CDR3 is CASSFGQVGGETQYF. In DNA form, the CDR3 reads TGTGCCAGCAGCTTCGGACAGGTTGGGGGGGAGACCCAGTACTTC.